A selection of T cell receptor beta chains follows, all from one sample in a study of blood T cell repertoires in COVID-19. Some clones are missing from TCRdb's copy, which holds only in-frame ones; the method was immunoSEQ multiplex PCR. Of some 410,000 clones listed, 85% to 90% are singletons. Sequenced: PBMCs or T cells enriched from blood (not recorded which). Receptors originate from a woman in her thirties with acute COVID-19. The CDR3 runs from the conserved cysteine through the conserved F or W. Each record gives: clone size, CDR3 length, J gene, D gene, V gene, CDR3 protein, CDR3 DNA. D genes are given only for firm matches. Only some rows state a clone size, as once, few, many or a class for expanded clones.

NA,13,TRBJ2-7,NA,TRBV3-1/TRBV3-2,CASSPRVLYEQYF,TGTGCCAGCAGCCCACGGGTCCTTTACGAGCAGTACTTC
NA,15,TRBJ1-5,NA,TRBV30,CAWSVDDIGNQPQHF,TGTGCCTGGAGTGTTGATGACATAGGCAATCAGCCCCAGCATTTT
once,15,TRBJ2-1,TRBD2,TRBV2,CASRGDYAAGNEQFF,TGTGCCAGCAGGGGTGACTACGCAGCGGGAAATGAGCAGTTCTTC
NA,13,TRBJ1-2,TRBD1,TRBV3-1/TRBV3-2,CASSSQGAEGYTF,TGTGCCAGCAGCTCACAGGGGGCGGAGGGCTACACCTTC
NA,15,TRBJ1-1,TRBD1,TRBV19,CASMSGTGVSPEAFF,TGTGCCAGTATGAGTGGGACAGGGGTATCTCCTGAAGCTTTCTTT
NA,16,TRBJ2-1,TRBD2,TRBV6-5,CASSFSGTSVYNEQFF,TGTGCCAGCAGTTTCTCGGGGACTAGCGTCTACAATGAGCAGTTCTTC
NA,16,TRBJ1-5,NA,TRBV4-1,CASTLGAYHSNQPQHF,TGCGCCAGCACCCTGGGGGCTTATCATAGCAATCAGCCCCAGCATTTT
NA,14,TRBJ1-2,TRBD1,TRBV7-9,CASSLGQGAAGYTF,TGTGCCAGCAGCTTGGGACAGGGGGCGGCTGGCTACACCTTC
NA,15,TRBJ2-2,NA,TRBV7-9,CASSLAGANTGELFF,TGTGCCAGCAGCTTAGCGGGGGCTAACACCGGGGAGCTGTTTTTT
once,15,TRBJ2-4,TRBD1,TRBV13,CASSLRGQAKNIQYF,TGTGCCAGCAGCTTGAGGGGGCAGGCCAAAAACATTCAGTACTTC
NA,13,TRBJ1-2,NA,TRBV6-5,CASSQKFNYGYTF,TGTGCCAGCAGCCAGAAGTTTAACTATGGCTACACCTTC
NA,15,TRBJ1-3,NA,TRBV7-3,CASRSSRDSGNTIYF,TGTGCCAGCAGGTCCTCCCGGGATTCCGGAAACACCATATATTTT
NA,11,TRBJ2-7,NA,TRBV6-2/TRBV6-3,CASSYSGRLYF,TGTGCCAGCAGTTACTCGGGGCGATTGTACTTC
NA,12,TRBJ1-2,NA,TRBV2,CASSGERYGYTF,TGTGCCAGCAGTGGGGAGCGCTATGGCTACACCTTC
NA,15,TRBJ2-7,TRBD1,TRBV24-1,CATSDQTGGFHEQYF,TGTGCCACCAGTGACCAGACAGGGGGTTTCCACGAGCAGTACTTC
NA,14,TRBJ2-1,TRBD2,TRBV19,CASQRGSSYNEQFF,TGTGCCAGTCAGCGGGGTTCCTCCTACAATGAGCAGTTCTTC
few,14,TRBJ1-2,TRBD1,TRBV19,CASRPGQGNYGYTF,TGTGCCAGTAGGCCGGGACAGGGAAACTATGGCTACACCTTC
NA,14,TRBJ2-1,TRBD2,TRBV19,CASSRRLAGNEQFF,TGTGCCAGTAGTCGCCGACTAGCTGGGAATGAGCAGTTCTTC
NA,16,TRBJ2-1,TRBD2,TRBV5-6,CASSSELAGGYNEQFF,TGTGCCAGCAGCTCGGAACTAGCGGGGGGGTACAATGAGCAGTTCTTC
NA,15,TRBJ2-3,NA,TRBV4-2,CASRITGDSTDTQYF,TGTGCCAGCAGGATAACGGGGGATAGCACAGATACGCAGTATTTT
NA,15,TRBJ2-1,TRBD1,TRBV4-3,CASSRLGQGYNEQFF,TGCGCCAGCAGCCGTCTGGGACAGGGCTACAATGAGCAGTTCTTC
NA,15,TRBJ1-2,TRBD1,TRBV2,CASSEWGGTGDGYTF,TGTGCCAGCAGTGAATGGGGCGGGACAGGGGATGGCTACACCTTC
NA,15,TRBJ2-7,NA,TRBV4-3,CASSQDRSGPYEQYF,TGCGCCAGCAGCCAAGATCGGAGCGGGCCCTACGAGCAGTACTTC
NA,17,TRBJ1-2,TRBD1,TRBV27,CASSPWTGGGDNYGYTF,TGTGCCAGCAGTCCCTGGACAGGGGGCGGCGATAACTATGGCTACACCTTC
NA,14,TRBJ1-1,TRBD1,TRBV27,CASKVRGPNTEAFF,TGTGCCAGCAAGGTAAGGGGGCCCAACACTGAAGCTTTCTTT
NA,12,TRBJ2-7,NA,TRBV19,CASSTNSYEQYF,TGTGCCAGTAGTACTAACAGTTACGAGCAGTACTTC
NA,14,TRBJ2-2,NA,TRBV7-3,CASSLGHATGELFF,TGTGCCAGCAGCCTCGGACATGCCACCGGGGAGCTGTTTTTT
NA,13,TRBJ1-2,NA,TRBV10-2,CASSETRSGGYTF,TGCGCCAGCAGTGAGACCAGATCTGGCGGCTACACCTTC
NA,14,TRBJ2-2,TRBD2,TRBV27,CASSGLANTGELFF,TGTGCCAGCAGCGGACTAGCGAACACCGGGGAGCTGTTTTTT
few,14,TRBJ1-2,TRBD1,TRBV9,CASSVAAGGYGYTF,TGTGCCAGCAGCGTAGCCGCAGGGGGCTATGGCTACACCTTC
NA,14,TRBJ2-3,NA,TRBV6-6,CASGGAPSTDTQYF,TGTGCCAGCGGGGGGGCACCTAGCACAGATACGCAGTATTTT
NA,19,TRBJ2-7,TRBD1,TRBV18,CASSPRALVVDRGPYEQYF,TGTGCCAGCTCACCACGGGCCCTAGTTGTGGACAGGGGGCCCTACGAGCAGTACTTC
NA,17,TRBJ1-3,NA,TRBV5-1,CASSPAVGSASGNTIYF,TGCGCCAGCAGCCCGGCGGTAGGGAGTGCTTCTGGAAACACCATATATTTT
NA,12,TRBJ2-1,TRBD2,TRBV19,CASSIGEGEQFF,TGTGCCAGTAGTATCGGGGAGGGGGAGCAGTTCTTC
NA,17,TRBJ1-1,NA,TRBV29-1,CSVDSDPKTGANTEAFF,TGCAGCGTTGATTCCGACCCCAAGACAGGAGCGAACACTGAAGCTTTCTTT
NA,14,TRBJ2-3,NA,TRBV7-9,CASSLVEGTDTQYF,TGTGCCAGCAGCCTAGTCGAGGGCACAGATACGCAGTATTTT
NA,19,TRBJ2-2,TRBD2,TRBV28,CASSPWGLAGGPVTGELFF,TGTGCCAGCAGTCCCTGGGGACTAGCGGGGGGGCCTGTCACCGGGGAGCTGTTTTTT
NA,13,TRBJ2-1,NA,TRBV12-5,CASGPPLAYEQFF,TGTGCTAGTGGCCCTCCTCTAGCGTATGAGCAGTTCTTC
NA,11,TRBJ1-1,NA,TRBV6-5,CASRGAGEAFF,TGTGCCAGCAGGGGGGCAGGGGAAGCTTTCTTT
NA,16,TRBJ2-7,TRBD1,TRBV24-1,CATSDPGQGSPYEQYF,TGTGCCACCAGTGACCCGGGACAGGGAAGCCCCTACGAGCAGTACTTC
NA,15,TRBJ2-3,NA,TRBV10-3,CGTKRGVGTTDTQYF,TGTGGCACCAAAAGGGGCGTGGGCACCACAGATACGCAGTATTTT
NA,17,TRBJ2-5,NA,TRBV24-1,CATSDLVPGMYQETQYF,TGTGCCACCAGTGACCTCGTGCCAGGAATGTACCAAGAGACCCAGTACTTC
NA,16,TRBJ2-1,TRBD2,TRBV2,CASSEGSGGPYNEQFF,TGTGCCAGCAGTGAGGGGAGCGGGGGCCCATACAATGAGCAGTTCTTC
once,15,TRBJ2-1,NA,TRBV24-1,CATSDPPPFYNEQFF,TGTGCCACCAGTGATCCCCCTCCGTTCTACAATGAGCAGTTCTTC
NA,14,TRBJ2-3,NA,TRBV3-1/TRBV3-2,CASSLGLHTDTQYF,TGTGCCAGCAGCCTCGGACTACACACAGATACGCAGTATTTT
NA,14,TRBJ2-1,TRBD1,TRBV4-1,CASSQAGTDNEQFF,TGCGCCAGCAGCCAGGCCGGGACAGACAATGAGCAGTTCTTC
NA,19,TRBJ2-1,TRBD2,TRBV5-1,CASSSRHLAGGLLYNEQFF,TGCGCCAGCAGCTCCCGACACCTAGCGGGGGGCCTCCTCTACAATGAGCAGTTCTTC
NA,14,TRBJ1-6,NA,TRBV11-2,CASSLGLDNSPLHF,TGTGCCAGCAGCCTGGGACTGGATAATTCACCCCTCCACTTT
NA,14,TRBJ1-1,TRBD1,TRBV10-3,CAIRTPGGPPEAFF,TGTGCCATCAGGACCCCAGGGGGACCCCCTGAAGCTTTCTTT
NA,17,TRBJ2-7,TRBD1,TRBV27,CASSLSFRETGAYEQYF,TGTGCCAGCAGTTTATCGTTTCGTGAGACAGGGGCCTACGAGCAGTACTTC
NA,14,TRBJ1-3,TRBD1,TRBV6-5,CASKGQGAGNTIYF,TGTGCCAGCAAAGGACAGGGAGCTGGAAACACCATATATTTT
NA,15,TRBJ2-3,TRBD2,TRBV3-1/TRBV3-2,CASRLSGASTDTQYF,TGTGCCAGCAGACTTAGCGGGGCTAGCACAGATACGCAGTATTTT
few,14,TRBJ1-1,NA,TRBV7-9,CASSLEWGDTEAFF,TGTGCCAGCAGCTTAGAATGGGGGGACACTGAAGCTTTCTTT
NA,20,TRBJ2-1,TRBD2,TRBV11-2,CASSLDELRGRGGAGNEQFF,TGTGCCAGCAGCTTAGATGAGCTCAGAGGTCGCGGGGGGGCCGGGAATGAGCAGTTCTTC
NA,14,TRBJ1-5,TRBD1,TRBV27,CASSLGQGGQPQHF,TGTGCCAGCAGTTTGGGACAGGGCGGTCAGCCCCAGCATTTT